The 15 T cell receptor beta chains below all came from one sample that was sequenced in a study of T-cell memory formation after mild COVID-19. MiXCR, run by TCRdb on the 5' RACE reads, gives a single entry per CDR3 protein. The data show roughly 110,000 distinct CDR3 sequences, about a fifth seen once. Input material: PBMCs or a T cell subset sorted from them (not recorded which). The receptor source for this set is a man aged 18 to 30 who had mild COVID-19 (a few samples of this study predate the infection). Cell type and time point are not known.

The chain recombines TRBV6-5 with TRBJ1-6, with D perhaps matching TRBD1 (5 bases). CDR1 is MNHEY, CDR2 SVGAGI, per germline. The CDR3 totals 17 residues. The V end lost 4 bases, the J end lost 5 bases, and 18 bases lay between the germline ends. The CDR3 nucleotides read TGTGCCAGCAGTTCGTGGGGGACCGTGGTAAATAATTCACCCCTCCACTTT. Its translation: CASSSWGTVVNNSPLHF.

The chain joins TRBV29-1 to TRBJ1-2; D is undetermined. This CDR3 spans 11 amino acids. In germline, CDR1 is SQVTM, CDR2 ANQGSEA. CDR3 DNA sequence: TGCATAACCCACTGGGACTATGGCTACACCTTC. Its protein product is CITHWDYGYTF. The full variable domain, rest sourced from reference TRBV29-1 and TRBJ1-2, is SAVISQKPSRDICQRGTSLTIQCQVDSQVTMMFWYRQQPGQSLTLIATANQGSEATYESGFVIDKFPISRPNLTFSTLTVSNMSPEDSSIYLCITHWDYGYTFGSGTRLTVV.

The genes are TRBV29-1 and TRBJ1-1, with 9 bases matching TRBD1. V lost 7 bases to trimming and J lost 0 bases; unmatched junction nucleotides: 6. The CDR3 runs to 14 residues. CDR1 and CDR2 (germline): SQVTM, ANQGSEA. CDR3 DNA: TGCAGCGCCGCGACAGGGGGGATGAACACTGAAGCTTTCTTT. It specifies CSAATGGMNTEAFF.

This clonotype was seen more than once but under ten times. The rearrangement uses TRBV7-6 and TRBJ2-7; TRBD1 matches 7 bases. The CDR3 spans 15 residues. V trimming: 5 bases; J trimming: 0 bases; junction bases outside the gene matches: 7. Germline CDR1 SGHVS, CDR2 FNYEAQ. CDR3: CASSPWAGGSYEQYF. The CDR3 DNA follows: TGTGCCAGCAGCCCCTGGGCAGGGGGCTCCTACGAGCAGTACTTC.

This clonotype was detected only a few times. This rearrangement joins TRBV9 to TRBJ2-3; D remains unclear. The CDR3 is made up of 15 amino acids. Germline loops: CDR1 SGDLS, CDR2 YYNGEE. Trimming stripped 1 base from V and 4 bases from J, with 13 bases between. The CDR3 coding sequence is TGTGCCAGCAGCGTAACCGGGCTGAGCTCAGATACGCAGTATTTT. This encodes CASSVTGLSSDTQYF.

The chain recombines TRBV12-3 or TRBV12-4 with TRBJ2-2, with TRBD1 as a possible D gene (5 bases). The length of the CDR3 is 17 residues. V was shortened by 3 bases and J by 3 bases, with 17 bases between the two germline ends. CDR3 residues: CASSFSVGASYTGELFF. The CDR3 DNA reads TGTGCCAGCAGTTTCAGTGTAGGGGCGAGTTACACCGGGGAGCTGTTTTTT.

CDR3 DNA: TGTGCCAGCAGTTTATGGAGAAGGGAGACCCAGTACTTC. It specifies CASSLWRRETQYF. This chain links TRBV28 with TRBJ2-5; D remains ambiguous. The CDR3 spans 13 residues. Germline CDR1 is MDHEN and CDR2 is SYDVKM. V lost 0 bases and J lost 5, with 7 bases in between.

The chain carries TRBV4-2 and TRBJ2-6, with TRBD2 matching 7 bases. This CDR3 contains 17 residues. CDR1 is LGHNA and CDR2 is YNFKEQ in the germline V gene. The trim removed 1 base at V and 0 bases at J, leaving 3 bases unmatched. Here the CDR3 DNA reads TGTGCCAGCAGCCAAGCCGGGGGGTACTCTGGGGCCAACGTCCTGACTTTC. Amino acids: CASSQAGGYSGANVLTF.

The rearrangement links TRBV20-1 to TRBJ2-3, with D unresolved. The CDR3 contains 13 residues. Germline CDR1 reads DFQATT; CDR2 reads SNEGSKA (reference sequence). The V end was cut by 6 bases, the J end by 7 bases, with 17 bases between. This CDR3 is CSARPRTNHTQYF. CDR3 nucleotides: TGCAGTGCCAGACCCCGGACCAACCATACGCAGTATTTT.

The J gene is TRBJ1-2, the V gene TRBV7-9; D is unresolved. The length of the CDR3 is 11 residues. The germline V and J ends were trimmed by 0 bases and 6 bases, with 2 bases remaining between them. Per germline, CDR1 SEHNR and CDR2 FQNEAQ (reference sequence). Here the CDR3 DNA reads TGTGCCAGCAGCTTAGCGGATGGCTACACCTTC. As protein: CASSLADGYTF.

The V and J genes are TRBV29-1 and TRBJ2-3; 7 bases line up with TRBD1. V was pared by 7 bases and J by 3 bases, with 13 bases of the junction left unmatched. The CDR3 sequence is 15 residues long. CDR1 and CDR2 from the germline V gene are SQVTM and ANQGSEA. The CDR3 sequence is CSGILEGAHTDTQYF. For the CDR3, the DNA is TGCAGCGGGATACTAGAGGGGGCGCATACAGATACGCAGTATTTT.

This clonotype was detected a few times. V gene TRBV10-3 combines with J gene TRBJ2-5, with 7 bases lining up with TRBD2. The CDR3 contains 15 residues. Germline CDR1 reads ENHRY; CDR2 reads SYGVKD. Trimming at V came to 6 bases and at J to 5 bases, leaving 12 bases not matched to a gene. The CDR3 sequence: CAISPSLGGTETQYF. CDR3 bases: TGTGCCATCAGCCCTTCTCTCGGGGGGACGGAGACCCAGTACTTC.

This clonotype has more than one count but fewer than ten. The V gene is TRBV20-1, the J gene TRBJ1-5; D gene ambiguous. The CDR3 is 15 residues long. The V gene lost 3 bases and the J gene lost 3 bases, with 15 bases spanning the gap. The germline V gene encodes CDR1 DFQATT and CDR2 SNEGSKA (reference sequence). CDR3 nucleotide sequence: TGCAGTGCTAGTCTGGGGTACAGATACAATCAGCCCCAGCATTTT. Amino acid sequence: CSASLGYRYNQPQHF.

This clonotype was seen many times. V is TRBV7-6 and J is TRBJ2-5; a possible D gene is TRBD2 (6 bases). This CDR3 is built from 13 residues. Trimming took off 5 bases at V and 7 bases at J, with 14 bases between the two ends. Germline V CDR1 and CDR2: SGHVS, FNYEAQ. This chain's CDR3 is CASSPEVGGTQYF. The CDR3 nucleotides are TGTGCCAGCAGCCCCGAGGTGGGGGGGACCCAGTACTTC.

This clonotype came up a few times. The chain combines TRBV15 with TRBJ2-7; TRBD2 agrees at 7 bases. The V segment lost 1 base and the J segment 3 bases; nucleotides outside the gene matches: 6. The CDR3 sequence is 15 residues long. Germline V lookup: CDR1 LNHNV, CDR2 YYDKDF (reference sequence). The CDR3 coding sequence is TGTGCCACCAGCAGAGGGCTAGCGGAGCTCTACGAGCAGTACGTC. Translating it yields CATSRGLAELYEQYV.